The 24 T cell receptor beta chains below all came from one sample that was sequenced in a study of molecular identifiers for immune sequencing clone quantification. MiXCR, applied by TCRdb to the PCR reads, yields one record per CDR3 protein. The sample records approximately 90,000 distinct CDR3 sequences, 21% being singletons. The sample comprised naive CD8+ T cells from blood, with Jurkat cell RNA spiked in. Documented subset: FACS-sorted CD8+CD4-CCR7+CD45RA+ naive T cells. The receptors come from a human donor in good health. Some libraries in this study had Jurkat cell RNA spiked in.

The table lists this clonotype with a few counts. V is TRBV20-1 and J is TRBJ2-7; 14 nucleotides match TRBD2. CDR1 is DFQATT and CDR2 is SNEGSKA in the germline V gene (reference sequence). J gave up 3 bases and V 4 bases, and 8 bases lay outside the gene matches. The CDR3 totals 16 residues. The chain's CDR3 is CSAKGLAGGPDYEQYF. In nucleotides, the CDR3 is TGCAGTGCTAAAGGACTAGCGGGAGGTCCCGACTACGAGCAGTACTTC.

This chain connects TRBV5-1 to TRBJ2-7; 8 nucleotides align to TRBD1. Germline loops: CDR1 SGHRS, CDR2 YFSETQ. The J segment lost 0 bases and the V segment lost 2 bases, leaving 1 base of the junction unmatched. There are 14 residues in the CDR3. In DNA, the CDR3 is TGCGCCAGCAGCTTCGGGACAGGCTCCTACGAGCAGTACGTC. Translation: CASSFGTGSYEQYV.

Details on this clonotype: A junction boundary mismatches the germline segment, possibly from a read error. The chain combines TRBV9 with TRBJ1-6, with TRBD1 identical over 7 bases. This CDR3 contains 15 residues. CDR1 is SGDLS, CDR2 YYNGEE, per germline. The CDR3 is CASGPGTANNSPLYF. The CDR3, as DNA: TGTGCCAGCGGCCCCGGGACAGCCAATAATTCACCCCTCTACTTT. The whole variable domain, filled in from reference TRBV9 and TRBJ1-6, reads DSGVTQTPKHLITATGQRVTLRCSPRSGDLSVYWYQQSLDQGLQFLIQYYNGEERAKGNILERFSAQQFPDLHSELNLSSLELGDSALYFCASGPGTANNSPLYFGNGTRLTVT.

This clonotype was observed a few times. The J gene is TRBJ2-1, the V gene TRBV24-1, with 8 nucleotides matching TRBD1. The trim removed 3 bases at V and 0 bases at J, leaving 6 bases unmatched. The CDR3 is 17 amino acids. Germline CDR1 is KGHDR and CDR2 is SFDVKD. The CDR3 is CATSDIPQGGSYNEQFF. The CDR3 DNA reads as TGTGCCACCAGTGATATTCCACAGGGGGGCTCCTACAATGAGCAGTTCTTC.

In regard to this clonotype: A much larger clone lies a single base off, so this may be a read error. The chain is built from TRBV7-9 and TRBJ2-3, with 8 bases aligning to TRBD2. There are 15 residues in the CDR3. Trimming cost V 2 bases and J 4 bases; bases outside gene matches: 5. Germline assignment: CDR1 SEHNR and CDR2 FQNEAQ (reference sequence). This CDR3 reads CASSLTTGGSDTQYF. The CDR3 bases are TGTGCCAGCAGCTTAACGACGGGAGGGTCAGATACGCAGTATTTT.

This chain links TRBV12-3 or TRBV12-4 with TRBJ2-1; D possibly corresponds to TRBD2 (5 bases). This CDR3 contains 11 residues. The V gene lost 8 bases and the J gene lost 9 bases, with 11 bases spanning the gap. The CDR3 region has the DNA TGTGCCAGCCGGTTGGCGGGTGAGCAGTTCTTC. Translated: CASRLAGEQFF.

J is TRBJ2-1 and V is TRBV28; 16 bases are a match to TRBD2. The CDR3 extends over 17 amino acids. V dropped 5 bases and J dropped 4; count of bases not matched to a gene: 5. The germline V gene has CDR1 MDHEN and CDR2 SYDVKM. This CDR3 is CASSPGLAGGRYNEQFF. In DNA form, the CDR3 reads TGTGCCAGCAGTCCGGGACTAGCGGGAGGGAGATACAATGAGCAGTTCTTC.

The rearrangement uses TRBV30 and TRBJ2-5; perhaps TRBD1 as D (7 bases). The CDR3 loop spans 13 amino acids. With 5 bases removed from V and 5 bases from J, the gap between germline ends came to 15 bases. Germline V gene lookup returns CDR1 GTSNPN and CDR2 SVGIG (reference sequence). The CDR3 coding sequence is TGTGCCTGGGCCACACAGGGGAGGGAGACCCAGTACTTC. Amino acids: CAWATQGRETQYF.

This clonotype was seen only a few times. A read error may account for a junction end that differs from germline. This chain joins TRBV7-9 and TRBJ1-1, with TRBD1 matching over 8 bases. Germline CDR1 SEHNR, CDR2 FQNEAQ (reference sequence). The CDR3 consists of 16 residues. The DNA of the CDR3 is TGTGCCAGCAGCTTAGGACCGACAGGGGAGAACACTGAAGCTCTCTTT. Protein sequence: CASSLGPTGENTEALF.

Worth noting for this clonotype: A much more abundant neighbour one base away suggests this may be a read error. This CDR3 is missing its conserved last phenylalanine or tryptophan, likely due to a read error. The J gene is TRBJ2-7, the V gene TRBV20-1, with TRBD1 matching over 9 bases. The J segment lost 6 bases and the V segment lost 0 bases, leaving 3 bases of the junction unmatched. The CDR3 totals 13 residues. The V gene's germline CDR1 is DFQATT and CDR2 SNEGSKA (reference sequence). CDR3 loop: CSARDGTGSEQYL. In nucleotides, the CDR3 is TGCAGTGCTAGAGATGGGACAGGGTCCGAGCAGTACCTC.

Concerning this clonotype itself: Here the CDR3 omits its conserved ending phenylalanine or tryptophan, so a read error is the likely source. The chain has TRBV6-2 or TRBV6-3 and TRBJ2-1; 10 bases align to TRBD2. The CDR3 has 16 amino acids. Germline V gene data show CDR1 as MNHEY and CDR2 as SVGEGT. V dropped 5 bases and J dropped 5; count of bases not matched to a gene: 9. Here the CDR3 reads CASSGPGLANHNEQFL. DNA for the CDR3: TGTGCCAGCAGTGGCCCGGGACTAGCGAACCACAATGAGCAGTTCCTC.

This clonotype occurred many times. The V gene is TRBV5-5, the J gene TRBJ2-7; TRBD2 agrees at 8 bases. The trim removed 0 bases at V and 2 bases at J, leaving 13 bases unmatched. This CDR3 is built from 18 residues. Per germline, CDR1 SGHKS and CDR2 YYEKEE (reference sequence). CDR3 DNA: TGTGCCAGCAGCTTGGATGCGCTAGCGGGTTCCCGGCCCTACGAGCAGTACTTC. It codes for CASSLDALAGSRPYEQYF.

The CDR3 is CASTRERSTNEKLFF. The CDR3 region has the DNA TGTGCCAGCACCCGGGAGAGATCAACTAATGAAAAACTGTTTTTT. The chain combines TRBV6-4 with TRBJ1-4; no clear D gene. Trimming took off 7 bases at V and 0 bases at J, with 12 bases between the two ends. The CDR3 spans 15 residues. Germline CDR1 and CDR2: MRHNA and SNTAGT.

This clonotype was detected only a few times. The rearrangement joins TRBV28 to TRBJ2-2; no reliable D call. CDR1 is MDHEN and CDR2 is SYDVKM in the germline V gene. The CDR3 runs to 16 residues. Trimming cost V 5 bases and J 1 base, with 14 bases left between them. In DNA form, the CDR3 reads TGTGCCAGCAGTAACTTGGTCCCGCAGAACACCGGGGAGCTGTTTTTT. Translated, it gives CASSNLVPQNTGELFF.

This clonotype was seen repeatedly, ten times or more. The chain couples TRBV20-1 to TRBJ1-1, with TRBD1 matching 8 bases. Per the germline V gene, CDR1 is DFQATT and CDR2 is SNEGSKA (reference sequence). Trimming cost V 1 base and J 1 base; bases outside gene matches: 5. The CDR3 has 15 amino acids. CDR3 sequence reads: CSARVSGTGNTEAFF. CDR3 coding DNA: TGCAGTGCTAGAGTGTCCGGGACAGGGAACACTGAAGCTTTCTTT.

This clonotype was seen ten or more times. The rearrangement links TRBV4-1 to TRBJ1-5; D unclear. V gave up 2 bases and J gave up 2 bases, with 4 bases separating them. Germline V gene sequence: CDR1 MGHRA, CDR2 YSYEKL. The CDR3 loop spans 13 amino acids. DNA of the CDR3: TGCGCCAGCAGCCAAACTGGCAATCAGCCCCAGCATTTT. Translation: CASSQTGNQPQHF.

This clonotype was recorded a few times. The rearrangement joins TRBV7-8 to TRBJ1-1; D call uncertain. The CDR3 has 10 residues. CDR1 SGHVS and CDR2 FQNEAQ come from the germline V gene. Trimming pared 10 bases from V and 4 bases from J, leaving 7 bases between. The CDR3 bases are TGTGCCACACGAGCCACTGAAGCTTTCTTT. Protein product: CATRATEAFF.

This clonotype was seen repeatedly, ten times or more. V usage is TRBV4-1 and J usage is TRBJ1-2; D gene unclear. This CDR3 has 15 amino acids. Per the germline V gene, CDR1 is MGHRA and CDR2 is YSYEKL. Trimming shortened V by 0 bases and J by 4 bases, and 12 bases separated the two germline ends. The CDR3 DNA is TGCGCCAGCAGCCAAGACACAGCTACCACCTATGGCTACACCTTC. It translates to CASSQDTATTYGYTF.

This clonotype was seen at least ten times. The chain carries TRBV6-5 and TRBJ2-5; D is possibly TRBD1 (6 bases). V dropped 2 bases and J dropped 1 base, with 11 bases sitting between them. The CDR3 has 15 residues. CDR1 is MNHEY and CDR2 is SVGAGI in the germline V gene. DNA of the CDR3: TGTGCCAGCAGTTACCAGGGACACCTCCAAGAGACCCAGTACTTC. As protein: CASSYQGHLQETQYF.

Regarding this clonotype: Given a much more abundant clone one base away, this may be a read error. This rearrangement joins TRBV12-3 or TRBV12-4 to TRBJ2-5; D is possibly TRBD1 (5 bases). This CDR3 contains 14 residues. The CDR3 DNA is TGTGCCAGCAGTCCAGGGATGGCACAAGAGACCCGGTACTTC. This translates into CASSPGMAQETRYF.

This clonotype was counted ten times or more. V and J are TRBV4-3 and TRBJ2-7, with 8 bases identical to TRBD2. This CDR3 is 18 amino acids long. The V gene's germline CDR1 is LGHNA and CDR2 YSLEER. The junction had 13 bases not matched to a gene; V was cut back by 0 bases and J by 3 bases. The DNA for the CDR3 is TGCGCCAGCAGCCAAGAGGCGCGTCCCCCGGGACTAGACTACGAGCAGTACTTC. Translation: CASSQEARPPGLDYEQYF.

This clonotype was found many times. The chain couples TRBV5-1 to TRBJ1-5; D might be TRBD1 (6 bases). The CDR3 covers 16 residues. Looked up from germline, CDR1 is SGHRS and CDR2 is YFSETQ. V dropped 1 base and J dropped 0 bases, with 11 bases sitting between them. CDR3 in amino acids: CASSLIGGDSNQPQHF. The CDR3, as DNA: TGCGCCAGCAGCTTGATCGGGGGCGATAGCAATCAGCCCCAGCATTTT.

The chain couples TRBV3-1 to TRBJ2-1, with D uncertain. The CDR3 spans 17 residues. The V gene lost 1 base and the J gene lost 5 bases, with 18 bases spanning the gap. Germline V gene sequence: CDR1 LGHDT, CDR2 YNNKEL (reference sequence). CDR3 amino acids: CASSQAKEWGTDNEQFF. The CDR3 nucleotides are TGTGCCAGCAGCCAAGCCAAGGAGTGGGGTACCGACAATGAGCAGTTCTTC.

This clonotype was recorded a few times. The chain uses TRBV21-1 and TRBJ2-1; the table's D call TRBD1 went unverified against the DNA. TRBV21-1 has pseudogene status. CDR3 length equals 15 residues. The CDR3 loop reads CASSNRDRGLVEQFF. CDR3 coding DNA: TGTGCCAGCAGCAACCGGGACAGGGGGCTTGTGGAGCAGTTCTTC.